The source of this T cell receptor beta chain is a study of T cell clusters in autoimmune cytopenias. TRB amplification used approximately 250 ng of peripheral blood genomic DNA. Multiplex touch-down PCR amplified TRB using TRB-A and TRB-B pools in one tube. One entry per CDR3 protein, without DNA, is what TCRdb gives after re-calling the multiplex PCR reads. The listing records 6,000 to 6,500 distinct CDR3 sequences. CDR3 length equals 14 residues. The germline V gene encodes CDR1 SGHNT and CDR2 YYREEE (reference sequence). By frequency, this clonotype registers medium-sized. The chain couples TRBV5-4 to TRBJ2-2; TCRdb's D gene call, TRBD1, goes unchecked for lack of DNA. This receptor was obtained from a human donor with an autoimmune cytopenia or autoimmune hepatitis (not recorded which). Source material: peripheral blood. Here the CDR3 reads CASSLSGETGELFF.